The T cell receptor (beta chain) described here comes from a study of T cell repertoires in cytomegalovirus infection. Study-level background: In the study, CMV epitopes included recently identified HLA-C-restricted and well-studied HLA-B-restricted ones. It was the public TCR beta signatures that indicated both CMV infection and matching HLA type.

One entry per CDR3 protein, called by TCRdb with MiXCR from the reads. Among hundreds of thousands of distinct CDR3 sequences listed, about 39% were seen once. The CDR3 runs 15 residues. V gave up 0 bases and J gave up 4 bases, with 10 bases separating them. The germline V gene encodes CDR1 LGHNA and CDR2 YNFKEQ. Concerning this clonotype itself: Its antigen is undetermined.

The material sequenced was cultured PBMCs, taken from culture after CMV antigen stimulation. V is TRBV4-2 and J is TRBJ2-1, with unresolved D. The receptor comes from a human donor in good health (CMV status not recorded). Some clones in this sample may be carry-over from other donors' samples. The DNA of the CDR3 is TGTGCCAGCAGCCAAGAACCCCAAGGGTACAATGAGCAGTTCTTC. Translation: CASSQEPQGYNEQFF.